A selection of T cell receptor beta chains follows, all from one sample in a study of shared clonotypes between healthy human individuals. TCRdb keeps only in-frame clones here, not all; method: immunoSEQ multiplex PCR. The sample records roughly 2.4 million clones, around 95% being singletons. Sequenced sample: naive CD4+ T cells sorted from blood. These receptors were obtained from a man in his late teens or twenties in good health. CDR3s include the opening cysteine and the closing phenylalanine or tryptophan. Fields, in order: V gene, D gene, clone size, J gene, CDR3 protein, CDR3 DNA. D genes are given only for firm matches. Where a row states a size, it is once, few, many or the class of an expanded clone; other rows omit it.

>TRBV10-2|TRBD2|NA|TRBJ2-3
CASRPGLAGGRGPTDTQYF
TGCGCCAGCAGACCGGGACTAGCGGGGGGGCGGGGTCCCACAGATACGCAGTATTTT
>TRBV5-1|NA|NA|TRBJ2-5
CASSLASETQYF
TGCGCCAGCAGCTTGGCCTCGGAGACCCAGTACTTC
>TRBV7-9|NA|NA|TRBJ1-2
CASSPSAGLGGYTF
TGTGCCAGCAGCCCCTCGGCAGGCCTAGGTGGCTACACCTTC
>TRBV6-4|NA|NA|TRBJ1-2
CASSPQESNYGYTF
TGTGCCAGCAGCCCACAGGAGTCTAACTATGGCTACACCTTC
>TRBV5-1|NA|NA|TRBJ2-5
CASSLYQQEVVQETQYF
TGCGCCAGCAGCTTGTACCAACAGGAGGTGGTTCAAGAGACCCAGTACTTC
>TRBV4-1|NA|NA|TRBJ1-2
CASRKTGSLYGYTF
TGCGCCAGCAGGAAGACAGGCTCCCTCTATGGCTACACCTTC
>TRBV28|TRBD1|NA|TRBJ1-2
CASRQDRGWQSYTF
TGTGCCAGCAGACAAGACAGGGGATGGCAAAGCTACACCTTC
>TRBV7-9|NA|NA|TRBJ1-2
CASRLGGHYGYTF
TGTGCCAGCAGACTAGGGGGACACTATGGCTACACCTTC
>TRBV4-1|TRBD2|NA|TRBJ2-3
CASSLTLAGGPGDTQYF
TGCGCCAGCAGCCTAACCTTAGCGGGGGGGCCCGGTGATACGCAGTATTTT
>TRBV7-9|NA|NA|TRBJ2-7
CASSLAQSLRTYEQYF
TGTGCCAGCAGCTTAGCCCAAAGCCTTAGAACCTACGAGCAGTACTTC
>TRBV15|TRBD1|once|TRBJ1-5
CATSRGGTLPGQGAPQHF
TGTGCCACCAGCAGAGGGGGGACGCTTCCGGGACAGGGGGCACCCCAGCATTTT
>TRBV5-1|TRBD2|NA|TRBJ2-1
CASSISGLAGINEQFF
TGCGCCAGCAGCATCTCGGGACTAGCGGGGATCAATGAGCAGTTCTTC
>TRBV19|NA|NA|TRBJ2-7
CASSIEKGNYEQYF
TGTGCCAGTAGTATAGAAAAAGGGAACTACGAGCAGTACTTC
>TRBV29-1|TRBD1|NA|TRBJ2-7
CSVLTGYEQYF
TGCAGCGTTTTGACAGGGTATGAGCAGTACTTC
>TRBV4-3|TRBD1|once|TRBJ2-7
CASSQLYRGLYEQYF
TGCGCCAGCAGCCAATTGTACAGGGGTCTTTACGAGCAGTACTTC
>TRBV6-1|NA|NA|TRBJ1-2
CASSEVSGGGYTF
TGTGCCAGCAGTGAAGTGTCGGGGGGAGGCTACACCTTC
>TRBV18|TRBD2|NA|TRBJ2-3
CASSEGGGKYTDTQYF
TGTGCCAGCTCCGAGGGCGGGGGAAAATACACAGATACGCAGTATTTT
>TRBV2|TRBD2|NA|TRBJ2-5
CASSSGLAASHQETQYF
TGTGCCAGCAGTTCCGGACTAGCGGCCTCCCACCAAGAGACCCAGTACTTC
>TRBV18|TRBD1|NA|TRBJ1-5
CASSPPGQGNQPQHF
TGTGCCAGCTCACCGCCGGGACAGGGCAATCAGCCCCAGCATTTT
>TRBV2|TRBD1|NA|TRBJ1-1
CASTGGIWDRGISEAFF
TGTGCCAGCACCGGAGGGATCTGGGACAGGGGAATATCTGAAGCTTTCTTT
>TRBV7-6|TRBD1|NA|TRBJ1-1
CASSPNRGLDTEAFF
TGTGCCAGCAGCCCGAACAGGGGATTGGACACTGAAGCTTTCTTT
>TRBV5-1|TRBD1|NA|TRBJ2-3
CASSVTGGRADTQYF
TGCGCCAGCAGCGTGACAGGGGGCCGGGCAGATACGCAGTATTTT
>TRBV2|TRBD1|NA|TRBJ1-1
CASGAGQLNTEAFF
TGTGCCAGCGGCGCGGGACAGCTAAACACTGAAGCTTTCTTT
>TRBV29-1|TRBD2|NA|TRBJ2-1
CSVSRTSGSFGYEQFF
TGCAGCGTCTCCAGGACTAGCGGCTCGTTTGGTTATGAGCAGTTCTTC
>TRBV5-1|NA|NA|TRBJ2-5
CASSYRGQETQYF
TGCGCCAGCAGCTACCGGGGCCAAGAGACCCAGTACTTC
>TRBV5-6|NA|NA|TRBJ1-6
CASRWGYNSPLHF
TGTGCCAGCAGATGGGGTTATAATTCACCCCTCCACTTT
>TRBV30|NA|NA|TRBJ1-5
CAWSQAGNQPQHF
TGTGCCTGGAGTCAAGCAGGCAATCAGCCCCAGCATTTT
>TRBV30|NA|NA|TRBJ2-1
CAWSVRGLQFF
TGTGCCTGGAGTGTACGGGGATTGCAGTTCTTC